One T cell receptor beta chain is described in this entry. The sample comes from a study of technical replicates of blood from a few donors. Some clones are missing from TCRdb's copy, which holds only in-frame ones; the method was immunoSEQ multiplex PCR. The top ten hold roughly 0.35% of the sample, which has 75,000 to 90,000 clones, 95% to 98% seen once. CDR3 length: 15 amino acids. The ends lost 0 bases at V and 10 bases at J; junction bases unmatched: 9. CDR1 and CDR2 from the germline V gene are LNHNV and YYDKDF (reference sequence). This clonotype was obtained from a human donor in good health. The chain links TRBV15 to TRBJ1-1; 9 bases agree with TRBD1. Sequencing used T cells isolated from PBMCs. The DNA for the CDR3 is TGTGCCACCAGCAGAGATCCCCCAGAGACAGGGGGAGCTTTCTTT. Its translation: CATSRDPPETGGAFF.